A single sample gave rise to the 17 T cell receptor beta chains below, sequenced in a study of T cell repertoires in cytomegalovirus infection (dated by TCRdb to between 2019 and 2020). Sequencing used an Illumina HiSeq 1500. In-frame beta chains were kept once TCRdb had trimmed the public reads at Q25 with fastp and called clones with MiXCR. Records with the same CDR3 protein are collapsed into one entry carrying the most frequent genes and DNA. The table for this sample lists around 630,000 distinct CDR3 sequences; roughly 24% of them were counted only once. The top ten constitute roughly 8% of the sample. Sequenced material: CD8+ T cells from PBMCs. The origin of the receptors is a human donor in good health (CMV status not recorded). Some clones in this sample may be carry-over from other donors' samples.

Here the CDR3 DNA reads TGTGCCATAGCCGGGGGAACTAGCACAGATACGCAGTATTTT. Translated: CAIAGGTSTDTQYF. The chain has TRBV28 and TRBJ2-3; D possibly corresponds to TRBD2 (6 bases). This CDR3 region has 14 residues. Trimming removed 10 bases from V and 0 bases from J, with 14 bases in between. Per germline, CDR1 MDHEN and CDR2 SYDVKM.

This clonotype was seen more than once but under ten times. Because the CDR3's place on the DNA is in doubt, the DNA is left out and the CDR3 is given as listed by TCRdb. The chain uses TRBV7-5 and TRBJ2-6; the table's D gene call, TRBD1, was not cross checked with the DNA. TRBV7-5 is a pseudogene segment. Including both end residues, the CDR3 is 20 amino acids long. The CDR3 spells CISVPEAPDRVKSGANVLTF.

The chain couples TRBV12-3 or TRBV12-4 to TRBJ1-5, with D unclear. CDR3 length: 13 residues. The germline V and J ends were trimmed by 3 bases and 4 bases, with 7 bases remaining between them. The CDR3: CASSLIANQPQHF. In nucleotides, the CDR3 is TGTGCCAGCAGTTTGATTGCGAATCAGCCCCAGCATTTT.

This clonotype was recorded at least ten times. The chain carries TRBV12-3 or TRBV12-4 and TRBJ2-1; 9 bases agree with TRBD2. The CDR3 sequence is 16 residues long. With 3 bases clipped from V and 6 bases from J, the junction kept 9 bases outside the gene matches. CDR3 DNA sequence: TGTGCCAGCAGTTTCTCTAGCGGGGCCCTTCGCAATGAGCAGTTCTTC. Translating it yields CASSFSSGALRNEQFF.

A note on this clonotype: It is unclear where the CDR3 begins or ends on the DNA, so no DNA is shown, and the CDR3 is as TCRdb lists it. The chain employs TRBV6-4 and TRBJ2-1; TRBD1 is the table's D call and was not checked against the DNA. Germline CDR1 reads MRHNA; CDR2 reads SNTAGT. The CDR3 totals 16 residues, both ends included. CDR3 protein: CASSDFRGPVYNEQFF.

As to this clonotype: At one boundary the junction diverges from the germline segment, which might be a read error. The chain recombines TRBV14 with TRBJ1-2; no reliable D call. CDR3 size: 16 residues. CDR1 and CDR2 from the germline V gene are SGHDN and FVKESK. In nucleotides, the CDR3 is TGTGTCAGCAGCCAGGAAGGAGGACGGCCACACTATGGCTACACCTTC. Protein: CVSSQEGGRPHYGYTF.

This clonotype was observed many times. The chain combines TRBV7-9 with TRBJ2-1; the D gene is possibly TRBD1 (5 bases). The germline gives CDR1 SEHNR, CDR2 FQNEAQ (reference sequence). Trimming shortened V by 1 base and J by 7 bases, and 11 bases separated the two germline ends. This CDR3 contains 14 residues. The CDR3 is CASSLVSRVNEQFF. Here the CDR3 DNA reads TGTGCCAGCAGCTTAGTAAGCAGGGTTAATGAGCAGTTCTTC.

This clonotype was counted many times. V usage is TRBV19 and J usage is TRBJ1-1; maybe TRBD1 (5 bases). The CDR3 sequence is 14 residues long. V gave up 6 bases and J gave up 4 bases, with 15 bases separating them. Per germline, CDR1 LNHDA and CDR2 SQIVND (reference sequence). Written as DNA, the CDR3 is TGTGCCAGTAGAACACAGGATGGGGTCACTGAAGCTTTCTTT. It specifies CASRTQDGVTEAFF.

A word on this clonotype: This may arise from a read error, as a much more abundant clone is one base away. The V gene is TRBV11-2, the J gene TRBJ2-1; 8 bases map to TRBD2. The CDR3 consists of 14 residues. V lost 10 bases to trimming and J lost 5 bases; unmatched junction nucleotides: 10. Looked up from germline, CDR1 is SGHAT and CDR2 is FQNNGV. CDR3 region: CANSSGGLHNEQFF. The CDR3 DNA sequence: TGTGCCAACAGTTCGGGGGGGCTTCACAATGAGCAGTTCTTC. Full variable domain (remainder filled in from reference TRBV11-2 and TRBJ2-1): EAGVAQSPRYKIIEKRQSVAFWCNPISGHATLYWYQQILGQGPKLLIQFQNNGVVDDSQLPKDRFSAERLKGVDSTLKIQPAKLEDSAVYLCANSSGGLHNEQFFGPGTRLTVL.

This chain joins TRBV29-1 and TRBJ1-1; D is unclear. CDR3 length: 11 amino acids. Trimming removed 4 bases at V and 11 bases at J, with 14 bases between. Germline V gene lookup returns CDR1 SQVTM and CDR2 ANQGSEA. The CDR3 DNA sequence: TGCAGCGTTGTTTACCAGCTAAAGGCTTTCTTT. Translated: CSVVYQLKAFF.

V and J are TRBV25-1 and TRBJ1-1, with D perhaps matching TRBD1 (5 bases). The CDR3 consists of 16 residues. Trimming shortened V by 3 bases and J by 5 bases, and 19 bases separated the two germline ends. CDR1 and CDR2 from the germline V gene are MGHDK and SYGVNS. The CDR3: CASSDRDSVSGTEAFF. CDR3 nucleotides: TGTGCCAGCAGTGATCGGGACTCGGTTAGTGGGACTGAAGCTTTCTTT.

CDR3 sequence reads: CASSLRRGLDSYNEQFF. The CDR3 nucleotides are TGTGCCAGCAGCTTAAGGAGGGGGCTCGACTCCTACAATGAGCAGTTCTTC. This sequence joins TRBV5-6 and TRBJ2-1; D is possibly TRBD1 (7 bases). The CDR3 length is 17 residues. Germline V gene sequence: CDR1 SGHDT, CDR2 YYEEEE. With 2 bases removed from V and 0 bases from J, the gap between germline ends came to 15 bases.

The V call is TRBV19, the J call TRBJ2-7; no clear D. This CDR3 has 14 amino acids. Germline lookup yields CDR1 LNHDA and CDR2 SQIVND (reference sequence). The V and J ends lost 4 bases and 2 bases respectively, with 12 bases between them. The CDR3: CASSTSATTYEQYF. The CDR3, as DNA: TGTGCCAGTAGTACGTCCGCAACAACCTACGAGCAGTACTTC.

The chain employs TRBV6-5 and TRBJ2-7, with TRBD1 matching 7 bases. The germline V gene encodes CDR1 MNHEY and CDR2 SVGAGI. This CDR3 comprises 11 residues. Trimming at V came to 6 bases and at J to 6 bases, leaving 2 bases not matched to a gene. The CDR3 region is CASRRGPEQYV. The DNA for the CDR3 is TGTGCCAGCAGAAGGGGGCCCGAGCAGTACGTC.

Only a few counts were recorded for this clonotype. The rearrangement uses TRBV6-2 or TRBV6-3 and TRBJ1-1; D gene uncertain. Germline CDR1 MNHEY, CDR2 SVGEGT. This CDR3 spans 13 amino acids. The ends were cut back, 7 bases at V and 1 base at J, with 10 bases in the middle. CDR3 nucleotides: TGTGCCAGCACTTGGGCTGAGAACACTGAAGCTTTCTTT. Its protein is CASTWAENTEAFF.

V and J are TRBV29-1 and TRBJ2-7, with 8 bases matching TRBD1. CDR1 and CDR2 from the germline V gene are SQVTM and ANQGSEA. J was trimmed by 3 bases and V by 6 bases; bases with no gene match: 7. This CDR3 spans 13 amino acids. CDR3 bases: TGCAGCGTCTCCTCCGGGACAGGCTACGAGCAGTACGTC. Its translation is CSVSSGTGYEQYV.

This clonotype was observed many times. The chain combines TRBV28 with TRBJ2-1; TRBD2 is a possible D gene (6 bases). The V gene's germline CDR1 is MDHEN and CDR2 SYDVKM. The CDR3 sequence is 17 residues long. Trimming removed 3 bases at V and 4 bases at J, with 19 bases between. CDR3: CASSLLDSLGGYNEQFF. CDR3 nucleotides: TGTGCCAGCAGTTTGTTGGATTCTCTGGGAGGTTACAATGAGCAGTTCTTC.